The 12 T cell receptor beta chains given below trace back to one sample, sequenced in a study of T cells after yellow fever vaccination. TCRdb redid the calling of the 5' RACE reads with MiXCR, one entry per CDR3 protein. There are around 500,000 distinct CDR3 sequences in the sample; 20% to 25% occur only once, and roughly a sixth lies in the top ten. This sample comprised PBMCs, obtained about 21 days after the first yellow fever vaccination. The receptors were gathered from a man aged 18 to 29 who received the YFV17D yellow fever vaccine.

V gene TRBV24-1 combines with J gene TRBJ2-7; D might be TRBD1 (6 bases). In germline, CDR1 is KGHDR, CDR2 SFDVKD. V lost 5 bases, J lost 7 bases, and 11 bases lay in between. CDR3 size: 12 residues. The CDR3 is CATSGTAREQYF. In DNA, the CDR3 is TGTGCCACCAGTGGGACAGCAAGAGAGCAGTACTTC.

The rearrangement links TRBV7-2 to TRBJ2-2; weak D call: TRBD1 (6 bases). The CDR3 is made up of 14 amino acids. The germline V gene encodes CDR1 SGHTA and CDR2 FQGNSA. Trimming removed 6 bases from V and 6 bases from J, with 14 bases in between. The DNA for the CDR3 is TGTGCCAGCAGTACAACAGGGACGGCCGGGGAGCTGTTTTTT. This encodes CASSTTGTAGELFF.

This clonotype was seen a few times. The chain links TRBV19 to TRBJ2-1, with 7 positions matching TRBD1. CDR3 size: 17 residues. The trim removed 0 bases at V and 5 bases at J, leaving 10 bases unmatched. Germline assignment: CDR1 LNHDA and CDR2 SQIVND (reference sequence). The CDR3 loop is CASSIDRGQGKNNEQFF. CDR3 coding DNA: TGTGCCAGTAGTATAGATAGGGGGCAGGGGAAAAACAATGAGCAGTTCTTC. The whole variable domain, filled in from reference TRBV19 and TRBJ2-1, reads DGGITQSPKYLFRKEGQNVTLSCEQNLNHDAMYWYRQDPGQGLRLIYYSQIVNDFQKGDIAEGYSVSREKKESFPLTVTSAQKNPTAFYLCASSIDRGQGKNNEQFFGPGTRLTVL.

This chain connects TRBV18 to TRBJ1-6, with a possible D match to TRBD1 (5 bases). CDR1 is KGHSH, CDR2 LQKENI, per germline. Trimming cost V 3 bases and J 13 bases, with 19 bases left between them. The CDR3 consists of 15 residues. CDR3 amino acids: CASSPGSGQRTPLHF. In nucleotides, the CDR3 is TGTGCCAGCTCACCTGGTTCGGGGCAGAGAACTCCCCTCCACTTT. Variable domain in full (rest from reference TRBV18 and TRBJ1-6): NAGVMQNPRHLVRRRGQEARLRCSPMKGHSHVYWYRQLPEEGLKFMVYLQKENIIDESGMPKERFSAEFPKEGPSILRIQQVVRGDSAAYFCASSPGSGQRTPLHFGNGTRLTVT.

This chain connects TRBV27 to TRBJ2-3, with D tentatively TRBD1 (7 bases). Germline V CDR1 and CDR2: MNHEY, SMNVEV (reference sequence). This CDR3 contains 14 residues. Trimming took off 2 bases at V and 6 bases at J, with 12 bases between the two ends. The CDR3 is CASSLSRGVDTQYF. Here the CDR3 DNA reads TGTGCCAGCAGTTTAAGCAGGGGGGTGGATACGCAGTATTTT.

This clonotype has a handful of counts. This rearrangement joins TRBV6-2 or TRBV6-3 to TRBJ2-5; D gene unclear. CDR1 is MNHEY and CDR2 is SVGEGT in the germline V gene. The germline V and J ends were trimmed by 1 base and 4 bases, with 10 bases remaining between them. The CDR3 is 14 residues long. CDR3 amino acids: CASSYFWGLETQYF. The CDR3 nucleotides are TGTGCCAGCAGTTACTTCTGGGGTTTAGAGACCCAGTACTTC.

V gene TRBV12-3 or TRBV12-4 combines with J gene TRBJ2-5, with TRBD1 matching over 8 bases. The V segment lost 6 bases and the J segment 2 bases; nucleotides outside the gene matches: 8. The CDR3 sequence is 15 residues long. The CDR3 protein is CASSLQGAGQETQYF. In nucleotides, the CDR3 is TGTGCCAGCAGCCTCCAGGGGGCCGGGCAAGAGACCCAGTACTTC.

V is TRBV6-5 and J is TRBJ2-1; 8 bases agree with TRBD2. Germline V gene lookup returns CDR1 MNHEY and CDR2 SVGAGI. V was clipped by 2 bases and J by 6 bases; unmatched bases: 6. This CDR3 has 15 amino acids. The CDR3 here is CASSYSGGRSNEQFF. Here the CDR3 DNA reads TGTGCCAGCAGTTACAGCGGGGGAAGGAGCAATGAGCAGTTCTTC.

This clonotype was found a few times. This chain uses TRBV4-2 with TRBJ2-7, with no clear D. This CDR3 comprises 15 residues. V dropped 2 bases and J dropped 4 bases, with 15 bases sitting between them. Germline V CDR1 and CDR2: LGHNA, YNFKEQ. This CDR3 reads CASSQLGNQYYEQYF. Here the CDR3 DNA reads TGTGCCAGCAGCCAACTGGGAAATCAATATTACGAGCAGTACTTC.

The chain links TRBV7-9 to TRBJ2-7; 12 nucleotides agree with TRBD1. The CDR3 runs to 15 residues. J was trimmed by 3 bases and V by 5 bases; bases with no gene match: 5. Germline loops: CDR1 SEHNR, CDR2 FQNEAQ (reference sequence). The CDR3 region is CASSPGTGGDYEQYV. The CDR3 DNA sequence: TGTGCCAGCAGCCCCGGGACAGGGGGCGACTACGAGCAGTACGTC.

This chain joins TRBV28 and TRBJ2-1; possible D gene TRBD1, 6 bases. The CDR3 runs 15 residues. Trimming left V 1 base short and J 14 bases short, with 21 bases between. Germline V gene lookup returns CDR1 MDHEN and CDR2 SYDVKM. The CDR3 DNA reads TGTGCCAGCAGTTTATATCTGCAGGGGAATCATTTAAAGTTCTTC. It encodes CASSLYLQGNHLKFF. Drawing the rest from reference TRBV28 and TRBJ2-1, the complete variable domain is DVKVTQSSRYLVKRTGEKVFLECVQDMDHENMFWYRQDPGLGLRLIYFSYDVKMKEKGDIPEGYSVSREKKERFSLILESASTNQTSMYLCASSLYLQGNHLKFFGPGTRLTVL.

V and J are TRBV9 and TRBJ1-2, with a possible D match to TRBD1 (5 bases). Per germline, CDR1 SGDLS and CDR2 YYNGEE. This CDR3 comprises 13 residues. Trimming cost V 1 base and J 10 bases, with 14 bases left between them. In DNA, the CDR3 is TGTGCCAGCAGCGTATCAGGGTGGAGAGTCTACACCTTC. Encoded protein: CASSVSGWRVYTF. Full variable domain (missing parts from reference TRBV9 and TRBJ1-2): DSGVTQTPKHLITATGQRVTLRCSPRSGDLSVYWYQQSLDQGLQFLIQYYNGEERAKGNILERFSAQQFPDLHSELNLSSLELGDSALYFCASSVSGWRVYTFGSGTRLTVV.